This TCR beta chain was sequenced during a study of beta chain features in type 1 diabetes. This clone has more than one count but fewer than ten. The V segment lost 6 bases and the J segment 14 bases; nucleotides outside the gene matches: 10. CDR3 length: 14 residues. Germline CDR1 reads MDHEN; CDR2 reads SYDVKM. Expressed TCRB transcripts were sequenced, since all the RNA that had been isolated was reverse transcribed. The method was immunoSEQ multiplex PCR; TCRdb's version includes in-frame clones alone and lacks a portion of them. The table has about 370,000 clones, over 12% seen once. The sequenced material came from naive CD4+ T cells from blood. The V gene is TRBV28, the J gene TRBJ2-1; the match to TRBD2 covers 13 bases. This sequence originates from a woman aged 18-29 years in good health. The DNA of the CDR3 is TGTGCCAGCAGGGTTCCGGGACTAGCGGGATTCGAGTTCTTC. This encodes CASRVPGLAGFEFF.